This T cell receptor beta chain was documented in a study of blood T cell repertoires in COVID-19. About the research overall: COVID-19 samples from acute and convalescent phases originated in the United States, Italy and Spain.

The V gene lost 0 bases and the J gene lost 14 bases, with 19 bases spanning the gap. Germline-derived CDR1 and CDR2 are SGHTA and FQGTGA. The CDR3 has 14 residues. This study enrolled people aged about 18 to 90 from approximately 24 US geographic areas. This clone was recorded only once. Original analysis: Amplified reference gene primers provided the basis for estimating nucleated cell counts. Produced via immunoSEQ multiplex PCR; TCRdb's table is partial and in-frame only. V and J calls and clone size are given by that table; D and trimming were obtained from the DNA. The table shows under 300,000 clones, with roughly 90% occurring only once.

The sample comprised PBMCs or T cells enriched from blood (not recorded which). The chain has TRBV7-3 and TRBJ1-2, with D possibly being TRBD1 (6 bases). The TCR was taken from a woman aged 25 to 39 who had recovered from COVID-19. The CDR3 bases are TGTGCCAGCAGCTTAACTCCGGATGGACAGCTCGGAACCTTC. Its translation: CASSLTPDGQLGTF. Together with reference TRBV7-3 and TRBJ1-2, the CDR3 gives the full variable domain: GAGVSQTPSNKVTEKGKYVELRCDPISGHTALYWYRQSLGQGPEFLIYFQGTGAADDSGLPNDRFFAVRPEGSVSTLKIQRTERGDSAVYLCASSLTPDGQLGTFGSGTRLTVV.